This T cell receptor beta chain was identified in a study of regulatory T cells in long-lasting Graves disease. This clonotype was seen a few times. Antigen unknown. The time point is: newly diagnosed GD, antithyroid drugs for less than 3 months. Preparation of the TCR library used RNA extracted from PBMCs. Germline values: CDR1 LNHDA, CDR2 SQIVND (reference sequence). V was pared by 10 bases and J by 7 bases, with 23 bases between. The CDR3 consists of 15 residues. Building the TCR beta libraries relied on iRepertoire HTBI primers, and CDR3 regions underwent Arm-PCR. A single record per CDR3 protein comes from TCRdb applying MiXCR to the multiplex PCR reads. This sample carries under 450,000 distinct CDR3 sequences, approximately 10% of them seen once, and the ten largest clones take under 20%. Study-level findings and limits: There were preferences for TRBV28, TRBJ1-2 and TRBJ2-5 in persistent disease.

This sample was also put to use in a study of T cells in Graves' hyperthyroidism and ophthalmopathy. That paper states: Most expanded thyroid clonotypes above 0.001 also appeared in blood.

The material was peripheral blood mononuclear cells (PBMCs), obtained at new diagnosis, from a patient treated with antithyroid drugs. V gene TRBV19 combines with J gene TRBJ2-1; D gene unclear. The clonotype comes from a woman in her late teens or twenties with Graves disease. CDR3 region: CATRMLAASWNEQFF. CDR3 coding DNA: TGTGCCACCAGAATGTTGGCAGCGTCGTGGAATGAGCAGTTCTTC.